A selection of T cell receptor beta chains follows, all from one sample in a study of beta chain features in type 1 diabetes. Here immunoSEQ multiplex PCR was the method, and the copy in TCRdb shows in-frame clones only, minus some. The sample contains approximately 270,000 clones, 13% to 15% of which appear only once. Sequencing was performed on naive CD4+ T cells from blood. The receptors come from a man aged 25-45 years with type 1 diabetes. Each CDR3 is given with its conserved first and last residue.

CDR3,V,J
CAWSASYEQYF,TRBV30,TRBJ2-7
CASSEGQGNTEAFF,TRBV9,TRBJ1-1
CASSQQGATEAFF,TRBV7-2,TRBJ1-1
CASSSGASYTDTQYF,TRBV7-3,TRBJ2-3
CASSSRGSIYNEQFF,TRBV5-6,TRBJ2-1
CAWRTSGAYEQYF,TRBV30,TRBJ2-7
CASSAKLSGTGDYGYTF,TRBV9,TRBJ1-2
CASSLGRRQETQYF,TRBV9,TRBJ2-5
CASSLVGGVTGELFF,TRBV28,TRBJ2-2
CASRVRTGGNGYTF,TRBV6-5,TRBJ1-2
CASSLATGGPGELFF,TRBV11-2,TRBJ2-2
CASSLQGRNTEAFF,TRBV5-1,TRBJ1-1
CSAKENEQFF,TRBV20-1,TRBJ2-1
CASSLAGARETQYF,TRBV7-9,TRBJ2-5
CAWSALTGELFF,TRBV30,TRBJ2-2
CASSLDTTKNIQYF,TRBV5-4,TRBJ2-4
CASSLGSGRRTGELFF,TRBV4-3,TRBJ2-2
CASSRLAGVNYNEQFF,TRBV21-1,TRBJ2-1
CASSPTGTGYGYTF,TRBV6-4,TRBJ1-2
CASIEQGRYNEQFF,TRBV2,TRBJ2-1
CASSVEGLAGGPHEQFF,TRBV9,TRBJ2-1
CAVVPGQVGDTQYF,TRBV2,TRBJ2-3
CASSPMGLAGATSSYNEQFF,TRBV19,TRBJ2-1
CASSSPGLAGTAAYEQYF,TRBV7-9,TRBJ2-7
CASSVGHPYEQFF,TRBV28,TRBJ2-1
CASSGTGEAFF,TRBV18,TRBJ1-1
CASSGQENDQVEAFF,TRBV9,TRBJ1-1
CASTAGGGYGYTF,TRBV6-5,TRBJ1-2
CASSQVAGAPSYEQYF,TRBV4-2,TRBJ2-7
CASSDPGQGTDEQYF,TRBV25-1,TRBJ2-7
CASSQVGTSGNTDTQYF,TRBV4-3,TRBJ2-3
CASSTGTSGNNEQFF,TRBV6-1,TRBJ2-1
CASSSGHATYEQYF,TRBV5-4,TRBJ2-7
CASSPGGHKAFF,TRBV13,TRBJ1-1
CASSLDTSGKAYVSYNEQFF,TRBV27,TRBJ2-1
CASSVVPREPANTGELFF,TRBV9,TRBJ2-2
CASSVTGTGDEQYF,TRBV9,TRBJ2-7
CASTNGGTRQETQYF,TRBV6-5,TRBJ2-5
CASRSGTGYEQYF,TRBV7-8,TRBJ2-7
CASSPGTSTQETQYF,TRBV14,TRBJ2-5
CASSQGTGGHEQYF,TRBV4-3,TRBJ2-7
CASSPPGWNEQFF,TRBV18,TRBJ2-1
CASSSAGTGGADGYTF,TRBV6-5,TRBJ1-2
CAISEPTGRQETQYF,TRBV10-3,TRBJ2-5
CSHHAASDGYTF,TRBV29-1,TRBJ1-2